These T cell receptor beta chains were read from a single sample in a study of T cell clones after liver transplantation. Clones were read by immunoSEQ multiplex PCR, and TCRdb kept only the in-frame ones, dropping some. The data hold fewer than 65,000 clones, with 60% to 80% observed a single time. The source material was CD4+ T cells from blood, sampled at the 22-month timepoint. The receptors originated from a human patient who received a liver transplant. Some T cells may be transferred from the graft donor. The CDR3 runs from the conserved cysteine through the conserved F or W. Each record gives: V gene, clone size, J gene, D gene, CDR3 protein, CDR3 DNA. D genes are given only for firm matches. Clone sizes are given selectively: once, few, many, or a class where the clone is expanded.

V: TRBV9; size: -; J: TRBJ2-3; D: TRBD1; CDR3: CASSVGFQGDTDTQYF; DNA: TGTGCCAGCAGCGTAGGGTTCCAGGGGGACACAGATACGCAGTATTTT
V: TRBV5-1; size: -; J: TRBJ2-2; D: TRBD2; CDR3: CASSSTSDGGELFF; DNA: TGCGCCAGCAGCTCGACTAGCGATGGCGGGGAGCTGTTTTTT
V: TRBV5-1; size: -; J: TRBJ2-5; D: -; CDR3: CASSLDRFQETQYF; DNA: TGCGCCAGCAGCCTCGACAGGTTCCAAGAGACCCAGTACTTC
V: TRBV6-5; size: -; J: TRBJ2-7; D: -; CDR3: CASSSGVRHEQYF; DNA: TGTGCCAGCTCCTCTGGGGTTCGGCACGAGCAGTACTTC
V: TRBV7-2; size: -; J: TRBJ2-1; D: TRBD1; CDR3: CASSFGDSYNEQFF; DNA: TGTGCCAGCAGTTTTGGGGACAGCTACAATGAGCAGTTCTTC
V: TRBV6-4; size: few; J: TRBJ1-5; D: -; CDR3: CASSDESWGPQHF; DNA: TGTGCCAGCAGTGACGAATCCTGGGGGCCCCAGCATTTT
V: TRBV11-2; size: few; J: TRBJ1-2; D: TRBD1; CDR3: CASAKGTGPLNYGYTF; DNA: TGTGCCAGCGCTAAGGGGACAGGGCCTCTTAACTATGGCTACACCTTC
V: TRBV7-9; size: -; J: TRBJ2-7; D: -; CDR3: CASRLDRHNSYEQYF; DNA: TGTGCCAGCAGATTAGACAGGCACAACTCCTACGAGCAGTACTTC
V: TRBV7-9; size: -; J: TRBJ1-6; D: -; CDR3: CASSSYRQRSYNSPLHF; DNA: TGTGCCAGCAGCTCCTACCGACAGCGCTCCTATAATTCACCCCTCCACTTT
V: TRBV7-3; size: -; J: TRBJ1-1; D: TRBD1; CDR3: CASSTATGTAFF; DNA: TGTGCCAGCAGTACGGCGACAGGGACGGCTTTCTTT
V: TRBV6-6; size: -; J: TRBJ1-1; D: -; CDR3: CASSSRTEAFF; DNA: TGTGCCAGCAGTTCAAGAACTGAAGCTTTCTTT
V: TRBV18; size: -; J: TRBJ2-7; D: TRBD2; CDR3: CASSPGGSGGNEQYF; DNA: TGTGCCAGCTCACCCGGGGGAAGCGGGGGGAACGAGCAGTACTTC
V: TRBV28; size: few; J: TRBJ2-3; D: TRBD2; CDR3: CASSFHGEGTQYF; DNA: TGTGCCAGCAGTTTCCATGGGGAGGGTACGCAGTATTTT
V: TRBV28; size: once; J: TRBJ1-5; D: TRBD1; CDR3: CASKDRGNNQPQHF; DNA: TGTGCCAGCAAGGACAGGGGAAACAATCAGCCCCAGCATTTT
V: TRBV19; size: -; J: TRBJ1-2; D: TRBD1; CDR3: CASFSWTGTLYGYTF; DNA: TGTGCCAGTTTCTCTTGGACAGGGACCCTCTATGGCTACACCTTC
V: TRBV21-1; size: -; J: TRBJ1-2; D: -; CDR3: CAIRGQAVFYGYTF; DNA: TGTGCAATTCGAGGACAGGCCGTTTTCTATGGCTACACCTTC
V: TRBV4-2; size: -; J: TRBJ2-6; D: -; CDR3: CASSQDLRRGAGANVLTF; DNA: TGTGCCAGCAGCCAAGATCTGAGGAGGGGGGCTGGGGCCAACGTCCTGACTTTC
V: TRBV12-2; size: -; J: TRBJ1-3; D: -; CDR3: CASRSDTGNGNTIYF; DNA: TGTGCAAGTCGCTCCGATACAGGGAATGGAAACACCATATATTTT
V: TRBV29-1; size: few; J: TRBJ2-3; D: -; CDR3: CSVELGDDTQYF; DNA: TGCAGCGTTGAACTAGGGGATGATACGCAGTATTTT
V: TRBV5-1; size: -; J: TRBJ2-7; D: TRBD1; CDR3: CASSTSTGTGQYEQYF; DNA: TGCGCCAGCAGCACCTCCACCGGGACAGGGCAATACGAGCAGTACTTC
V: TRBV11-1; size: once; J: TRBJ2-6; D: -; CDR3: CASSRDPSGANVLTF; DNA: TGTGCCAGCAGCCGGGACCCCTCTGGGGCCAACGTCCTGACTTTC
V: TRBV6-6; size: -; J: TRBJ2-1; D: -; CDR3: CASSRDPRNRNEQFF; DNA: TGTGCCAGCAGCCGGGACCCACGAAACCGAAATGAGCAGTTCTTC
V: TRBV28; size: -; J: TRBJ1-5; D: -; CDR3: CASSLALSNQPQHF; DNA: TGTGCCAGCAGTTTGGCACTGAGCAATCAGCCCCAGCATTTT
V: TRBV2; size: -; J: TRBJ1-6; D: TRBD1; CDR3: CASGTDRGLGNSPLHF; DNA: TGTGCCAGCGGAACTGACAGGGGCCTAGGGAATTCACCCCTCCACTTT
V: TRBV10-3; size: -; J: TRBJ2-2; D: TRBD1; CDR3: CAISRDRGTGELFF; DNA: TGTGCCATCAGTCGGGACAGGGGGACCGGGGAGCTGTTTTTT
V: TRBV7-3; size: -; J: TRBJ1-3; D: -; CDR3: CASSFEGGNTIYF; DNA: TGTGCCAGCAGCTTCGAGGGAGGCAACACCATATATTTT
V: TRBV28; size: -; J: TRBJ1-1; D: TRBD1; CDR3: CASRWTGVMVTEAFF; DNA: TGTGCCAGCAGGTGGACAGGGGTGATGGTGACTGAAGCTTTCTTT
V: TRBV10-1; size: -; J: TRBJ2-7; D: -; CDR3: CASGGPSSYEQYF; DNA: TGCGCCAGCGGGGGCCCCTCTTCCTACGAGCAGTACTTC
V: TRBV19; size: -; J: TRBJ2-2; D: -; CDR3: CASRQGRKNPGELFF; DNA: TGTGCCAGTCGGCAGGGAAGGAAGAATCCCGGGGAGCTGTTTTTT